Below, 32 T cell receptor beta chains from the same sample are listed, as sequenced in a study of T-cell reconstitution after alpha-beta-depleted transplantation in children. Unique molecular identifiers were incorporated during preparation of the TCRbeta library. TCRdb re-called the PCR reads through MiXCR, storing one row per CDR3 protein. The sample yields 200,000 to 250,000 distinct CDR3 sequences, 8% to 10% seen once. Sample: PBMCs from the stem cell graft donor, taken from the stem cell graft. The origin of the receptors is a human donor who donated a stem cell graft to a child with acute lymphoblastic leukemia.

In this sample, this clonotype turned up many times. DNA for the CDR3: TGTGCCAGCAGTTTGTCGGGACTAGCGGGGGGGAGGAAGCAGTACTTC. Protein product: CASSLSGLAGGRKQYF. The rearrangement links TRBV27 to TRBJ2-7; 16 bases line up with TRBD2. CDR1 MNHEY and CDR2 SMNVEV come from the germline V gene (reference sequence). This CDR3 is built from 16 residues. Unmatched junction bases numbered 7, after V lost 3 bases and J lost 8 bases.

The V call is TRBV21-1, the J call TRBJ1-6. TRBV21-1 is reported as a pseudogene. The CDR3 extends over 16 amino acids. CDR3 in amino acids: CASSKFRQQRRSPLHF. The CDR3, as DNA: TGTGCCAGCAGCAAGTTTAGACAACAACGTAGGTCACCCCTCCACTTT.

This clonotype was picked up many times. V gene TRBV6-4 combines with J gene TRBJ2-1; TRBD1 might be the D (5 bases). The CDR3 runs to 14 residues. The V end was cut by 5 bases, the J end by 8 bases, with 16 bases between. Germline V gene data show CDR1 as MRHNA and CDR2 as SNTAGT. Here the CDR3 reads CASSLQGTADEQFF. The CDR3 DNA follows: TGTGCCAGCAGTCTCCAGGGTACTGCTGATGAGCAGTTCTTC.

This chain's CDR3 is CASSSFPAYEQYF. DNA of the CDR3: TGTGCCAGCAGCTCTTTTCCTGCCTACGAGCAGTACTTC. The V call is TRBV27, the J call TRBJ2-7; D unclear. The CDR3 consists of 13 residues. CDR1 MNHEY and CDR2 SMNVEV come from the germline V gene (reference sequence). V was cut by 6 bases and J by 2 bases, with 11 bases left in between.

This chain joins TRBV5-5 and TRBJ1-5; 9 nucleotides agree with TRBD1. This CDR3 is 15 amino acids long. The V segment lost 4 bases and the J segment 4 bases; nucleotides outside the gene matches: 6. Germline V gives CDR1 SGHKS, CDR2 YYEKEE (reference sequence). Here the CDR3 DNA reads TGTGCCAGCAGCCCAGGACAGGGGTTAAATCAGCCCCAGCATTTT. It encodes CASSPGQGLNQPQHF.

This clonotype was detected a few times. The CDR3 DNA is TGCAGTGCAGCCCAGGGTTCTGGGGCCAACGTCCTGACTTTC. Translating gives CSAAQGSGANVLTF. This sequence joins TRBV20-1 and TRBJ2-6, with D possibly being TRBD1 (5 bases). Per the germline V gene, CDR1 is DFQATT and CDR2 is SNEGSKA (reference sequence). V lost 6 bases, J lost 1 base, and 10 bases lay in between. The CDR3 has 14 amino acids.

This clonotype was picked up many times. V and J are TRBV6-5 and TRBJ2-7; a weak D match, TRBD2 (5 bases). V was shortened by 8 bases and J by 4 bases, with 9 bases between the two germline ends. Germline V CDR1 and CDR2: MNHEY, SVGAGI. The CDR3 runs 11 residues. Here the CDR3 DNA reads TGTGCCAGCTCACGGGGTTACGAGCAGTACTTC. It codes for CASSRGYEQYF.

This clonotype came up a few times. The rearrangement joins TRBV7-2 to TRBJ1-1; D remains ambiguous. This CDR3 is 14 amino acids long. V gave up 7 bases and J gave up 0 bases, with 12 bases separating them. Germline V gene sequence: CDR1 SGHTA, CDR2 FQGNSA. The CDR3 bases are TGTGCCAGCACCCTACGACGGATGAACACTGAAGCTTTCTTT. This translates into CASTLRRMNTEAFF. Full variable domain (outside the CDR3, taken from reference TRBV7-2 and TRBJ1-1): GAGVSQSPSNKVTEKGKDVELRCDPISGHTALYWYRQSLGQGLEFLIYFQGNSAPDKSGLPSDRFSAERTGGSVSTLTIQRTQQEDSAVYLCASTLRRMNTEAFFGQGTRLTVV.

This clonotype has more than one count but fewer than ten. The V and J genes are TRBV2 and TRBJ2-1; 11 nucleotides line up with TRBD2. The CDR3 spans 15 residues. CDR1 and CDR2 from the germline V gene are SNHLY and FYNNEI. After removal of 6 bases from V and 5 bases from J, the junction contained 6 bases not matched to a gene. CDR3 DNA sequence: TGTGCCAGCAGCCCGACTAGCGGGGCTAACAATGAGCAGTTCTTC. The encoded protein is CASSPTSGANNEQFF.

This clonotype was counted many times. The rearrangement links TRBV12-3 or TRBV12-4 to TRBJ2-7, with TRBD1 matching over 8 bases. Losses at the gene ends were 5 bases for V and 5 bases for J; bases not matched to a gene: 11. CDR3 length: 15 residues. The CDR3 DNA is TGTGCCAGCAGTAATCACGGGACAGGTTACCACGAGCAGTACTTC. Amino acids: CASSNHGTGYHEQYF.

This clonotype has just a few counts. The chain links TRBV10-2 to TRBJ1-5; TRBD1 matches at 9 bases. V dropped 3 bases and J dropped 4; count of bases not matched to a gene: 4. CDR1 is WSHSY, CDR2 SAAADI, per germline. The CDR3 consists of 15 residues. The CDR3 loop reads CASSDQGQGNQPQHF. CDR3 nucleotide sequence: TGCGCCAGCAGTGACCAGGGACAGGGAAATCAGCCCCAGCATTTT.

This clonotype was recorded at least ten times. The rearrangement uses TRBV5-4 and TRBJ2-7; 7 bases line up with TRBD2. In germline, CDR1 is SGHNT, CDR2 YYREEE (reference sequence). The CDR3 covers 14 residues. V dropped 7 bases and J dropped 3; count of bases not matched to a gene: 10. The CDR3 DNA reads TGTGCCAGCGGCAAACGGGGGACTAACTACGAGCAGTACTTC. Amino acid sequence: CASGKRGTNYEQYF.

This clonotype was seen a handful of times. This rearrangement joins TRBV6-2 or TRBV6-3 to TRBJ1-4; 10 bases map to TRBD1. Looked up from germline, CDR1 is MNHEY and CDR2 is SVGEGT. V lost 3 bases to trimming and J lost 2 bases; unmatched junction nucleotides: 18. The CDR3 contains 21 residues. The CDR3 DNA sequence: TGTGCCAGCAGTTATGAACCCCGTTGGACAGGGGGAACTACGACTAATGAAAAACTGTTTTTT. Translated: CASSYEPRWTGGTTTNEKLFF.

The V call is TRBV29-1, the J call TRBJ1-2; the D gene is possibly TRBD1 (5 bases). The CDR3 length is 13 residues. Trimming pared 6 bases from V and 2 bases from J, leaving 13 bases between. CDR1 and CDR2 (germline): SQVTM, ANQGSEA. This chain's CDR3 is CSVLEGWNYGYTF. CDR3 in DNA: TGCAGCGTCCTAGAGGGGTGGAACTATGGCTACACCTTC.

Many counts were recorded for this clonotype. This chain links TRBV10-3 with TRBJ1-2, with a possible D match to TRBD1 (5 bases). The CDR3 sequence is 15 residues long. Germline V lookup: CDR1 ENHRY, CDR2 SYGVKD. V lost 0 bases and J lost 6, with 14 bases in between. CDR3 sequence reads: CAISESGTFGNGYTF. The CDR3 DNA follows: TGTGCCATCAGTGAGTCAGGGACCTTCGGTAATGGCTACACCTTC.

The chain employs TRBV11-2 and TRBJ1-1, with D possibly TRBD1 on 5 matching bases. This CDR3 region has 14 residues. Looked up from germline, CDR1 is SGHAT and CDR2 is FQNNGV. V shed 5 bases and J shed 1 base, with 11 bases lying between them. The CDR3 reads CASSPGLPNTEAFF. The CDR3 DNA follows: TGTGCCAGCAGCCCGGGACTGCCGAACACTGAAGCTTTCTTT.

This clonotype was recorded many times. CDR3 protein: CSIPQGGTQYF. The CDR3 DNA sequence: TGCAGCATCCCACAGGGAGGTACGCAGTATTTT. The chain couples TRBV29-1 to TRBJ2-3; D could derive from TRBD1 or TRBD2 (6 bases each). V lost 8 bases, J lost 8 bases, and 14 bases lay in between. The CDR3 has 11 amino acids. Germline V gene data show CDR1 as SQVTM and CDR2 as ANQGSEA.

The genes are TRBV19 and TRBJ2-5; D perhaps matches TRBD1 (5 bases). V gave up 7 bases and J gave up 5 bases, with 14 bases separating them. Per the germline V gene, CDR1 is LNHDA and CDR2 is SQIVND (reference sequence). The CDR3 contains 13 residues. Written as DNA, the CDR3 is TGTGCCAGTAACCAGGGTAGGACGGAGACCCAGTACTTC. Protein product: CASNQGRTETQYF.

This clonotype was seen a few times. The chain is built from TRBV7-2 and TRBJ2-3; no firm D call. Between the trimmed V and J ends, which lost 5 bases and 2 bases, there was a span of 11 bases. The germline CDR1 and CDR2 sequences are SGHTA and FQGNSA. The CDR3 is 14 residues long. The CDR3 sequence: CASSQQMPTDTQYF. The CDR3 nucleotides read TGTGCCAGCAGCCAACAGATGCCCACAGATACGCAGTATTTT. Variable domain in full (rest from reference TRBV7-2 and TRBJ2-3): GAGVSQSPSNKVTEKGKDVELRCDPISGHTALYWYRQSLGQGLEFLIYFQGNSAPDKSGLPSDRFSAERTGGSVSTLTIQRTQQEDSAVYLCASSQQMPTDTQYFGPGTRLTVL.

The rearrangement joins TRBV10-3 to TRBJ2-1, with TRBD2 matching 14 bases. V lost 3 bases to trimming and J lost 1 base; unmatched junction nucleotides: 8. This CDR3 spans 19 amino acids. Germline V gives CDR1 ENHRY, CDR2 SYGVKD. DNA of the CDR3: TGTGCCATCAGTGACTCGACTAGCGGGGGGGCAGGGTCCTACAATGAGCAGTTCTTC. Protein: CAISDSTSGGAGSYNEQFF.

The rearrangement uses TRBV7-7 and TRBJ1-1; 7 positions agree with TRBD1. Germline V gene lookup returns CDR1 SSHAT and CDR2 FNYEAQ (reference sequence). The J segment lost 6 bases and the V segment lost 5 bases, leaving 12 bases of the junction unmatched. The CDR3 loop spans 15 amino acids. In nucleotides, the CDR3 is TGTGCCAGCAGCCCTTATTCGGGGCAGGGGGCTGAAGCTTTCTTT. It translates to CASSPYSGQGAEAFF.

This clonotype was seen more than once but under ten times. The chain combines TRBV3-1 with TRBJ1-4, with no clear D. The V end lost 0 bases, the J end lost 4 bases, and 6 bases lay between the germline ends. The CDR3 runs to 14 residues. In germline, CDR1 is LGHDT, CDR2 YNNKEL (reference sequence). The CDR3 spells CASSQDLGNEKLFF. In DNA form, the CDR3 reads TGTGCCAGCAGCCAAGATCTTGGTAATGAAAAACTGTTTTTT.

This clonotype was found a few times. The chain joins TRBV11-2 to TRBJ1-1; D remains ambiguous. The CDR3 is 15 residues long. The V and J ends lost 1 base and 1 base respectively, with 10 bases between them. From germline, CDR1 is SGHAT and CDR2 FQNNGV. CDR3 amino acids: CASSLVGSRNTEAFF. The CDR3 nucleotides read TGTGCCAGCAGCTTAGTTGGGTCGAGGAACACTGAAGCTTTCTTT.

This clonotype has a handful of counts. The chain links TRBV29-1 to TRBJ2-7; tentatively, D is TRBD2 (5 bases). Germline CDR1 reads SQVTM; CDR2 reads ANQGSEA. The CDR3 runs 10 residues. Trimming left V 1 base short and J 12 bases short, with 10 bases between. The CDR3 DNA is TGCAGCGTTGAAGTCGGGGTTTGGTACTTC. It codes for CSVEVGVWYF.

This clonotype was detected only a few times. DNA of the CDR3: TGTGCCTGGAGTCTAGATCCAGGGAACACTGAAGCTTTCTTT. Protein: CAWSLDPGNTEAFF. The chain recombines TRBV30 with TRBJ1-1; D gene unclear. In germline, CDR1 is GTSNPN, CDR2 SVGIG (reference sequence). The V end was cut by 2 bases, the J end by 1 base, with 11 bases between. The CDR3 has 14 residues.

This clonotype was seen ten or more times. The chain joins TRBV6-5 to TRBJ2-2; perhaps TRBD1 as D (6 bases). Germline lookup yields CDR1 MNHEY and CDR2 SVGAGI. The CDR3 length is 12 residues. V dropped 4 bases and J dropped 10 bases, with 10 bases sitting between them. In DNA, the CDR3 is TGTGCCAGCAGTTTCAGGGGAGCGGAGCTGTTTTTT. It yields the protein CASSFRGAELFF.

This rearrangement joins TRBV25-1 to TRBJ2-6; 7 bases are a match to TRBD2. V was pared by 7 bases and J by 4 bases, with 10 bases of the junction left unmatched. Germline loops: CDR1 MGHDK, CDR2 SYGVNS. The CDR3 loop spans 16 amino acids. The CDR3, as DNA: TGTGCCAGCACGGGGAGGGCCTCCCTCGGGGCCAACGTCCTGACTTTC. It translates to CASTGRASLGANVLTF.

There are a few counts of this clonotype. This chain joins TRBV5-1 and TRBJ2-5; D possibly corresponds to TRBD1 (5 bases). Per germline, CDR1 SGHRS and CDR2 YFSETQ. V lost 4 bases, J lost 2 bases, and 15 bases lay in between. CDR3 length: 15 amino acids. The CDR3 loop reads CASSTFGQQQETQYF. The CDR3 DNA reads TGCGCCAGCAGCACCTTCGGACAACAACAAGAGACCCAGTACTTC.

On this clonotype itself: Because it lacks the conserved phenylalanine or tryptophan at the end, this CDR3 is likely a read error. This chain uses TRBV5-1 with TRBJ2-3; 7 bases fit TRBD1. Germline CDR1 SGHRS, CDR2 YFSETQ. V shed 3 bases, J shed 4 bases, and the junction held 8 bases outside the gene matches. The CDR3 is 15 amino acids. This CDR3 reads CASSSQTGTSDTQYY. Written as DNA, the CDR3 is TGCGCCAGCAGCTCCCAGACAGGGACGTCAGATACGCAGTATTAT.

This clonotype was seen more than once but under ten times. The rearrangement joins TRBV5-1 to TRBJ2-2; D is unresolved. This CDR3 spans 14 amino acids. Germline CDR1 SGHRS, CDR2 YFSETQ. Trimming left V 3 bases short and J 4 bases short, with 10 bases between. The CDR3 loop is CASSSADPTGELFF. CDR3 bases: TGCGCCAGCAGCTCCGCGGATCCCACCGGGGAGCTGTTTTTT.

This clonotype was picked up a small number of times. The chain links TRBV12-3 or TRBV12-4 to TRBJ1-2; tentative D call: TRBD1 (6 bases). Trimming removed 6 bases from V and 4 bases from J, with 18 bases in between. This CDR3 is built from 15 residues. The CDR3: CASSLLTGSVYGYTF. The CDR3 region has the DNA TGTGCCAGCAGCCTTCTAACAGGGTCCGTCTATGGCTACACCTTC.

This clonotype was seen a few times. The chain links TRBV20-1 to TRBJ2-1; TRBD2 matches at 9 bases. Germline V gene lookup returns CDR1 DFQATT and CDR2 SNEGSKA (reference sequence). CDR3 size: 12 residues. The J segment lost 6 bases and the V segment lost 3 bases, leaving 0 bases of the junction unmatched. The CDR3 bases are TGCAGTGCTAGGGGACTAGCCAATGAGCAGTTCTTC. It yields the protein CSARGLANEQFF.